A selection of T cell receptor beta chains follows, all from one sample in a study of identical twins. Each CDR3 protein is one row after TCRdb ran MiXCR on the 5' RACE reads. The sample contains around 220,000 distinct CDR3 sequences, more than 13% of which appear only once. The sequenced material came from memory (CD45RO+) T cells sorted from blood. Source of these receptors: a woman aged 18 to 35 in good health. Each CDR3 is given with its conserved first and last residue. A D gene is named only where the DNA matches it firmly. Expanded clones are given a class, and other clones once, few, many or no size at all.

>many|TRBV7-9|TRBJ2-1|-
CASRFYGMADEQFF
TGTGCCAGCAGGTTTTACGGGATGGCCGATGAGCAGTTCTTC
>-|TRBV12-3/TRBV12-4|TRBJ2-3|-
CASRWSIDTQYF
TGTGCCAGCAGGTGGTCGATAGATACGCAGTATTTT
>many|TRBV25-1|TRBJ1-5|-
CASRAGNQPQHF
TGTGCCAGCAGAGCAGGGAATCAGCCCCAGCATTTT
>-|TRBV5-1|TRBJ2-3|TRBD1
CASSGTGVGTDTQYF
TGCGCCAGCAGCGGAACAGGGGTTGGAACAGATACGCAGTATTTT
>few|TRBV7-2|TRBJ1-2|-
CASSPRVGGNGYTF
TGTGCCAGCAGCCCCCGGGTGGGGGGGAATGGCTACACCTTC
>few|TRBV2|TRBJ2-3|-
CASSETLGSPQYF
TGTGCCAGCAGTGAGACTCTAGGTTCCCCGCAGTATTTT
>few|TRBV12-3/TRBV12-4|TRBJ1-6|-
CASSLGQSSYNSPLHF
TGTGCCAGCAGTTTAGGACAGAGCTCCTATAATTCACCCCTCCACTTT
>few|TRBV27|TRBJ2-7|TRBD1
CASSPSLDRVASYEQYF
TGTGCCAGCAGTCCCTCACTGGACAGGGTAGCATCCTACGAGCAGTACTTC
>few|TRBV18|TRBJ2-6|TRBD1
CASSPRTGNSGANVLTF
TGTGCCAGCTCACCCCGGACAGGAAACTCTGGGGCCAACGTCCTGACTTTC
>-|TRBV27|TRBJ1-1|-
CASSLWALTVGTEAFF
TGTGCCAGCAGTTTATGGGCCCTAACTGTCGGGACTGAAGCTTTCTTT
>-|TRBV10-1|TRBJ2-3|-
CASSGLFDPDTQYF
TGCGCCAGCAGTGGGCTGTTCGATCCAGATACGCAGTATTTT
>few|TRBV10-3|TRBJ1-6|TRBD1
CAIMGTENSPLHF
TGTGCCATCATGGGGACAGAGAATTCACCCCTCCACTTT
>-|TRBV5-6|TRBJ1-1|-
CASSLVQADEAFF
TGTGCCAGCAGCTTGGTACAAGCGGACGAAGCTTTCTTT
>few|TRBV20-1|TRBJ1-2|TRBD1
CSVPGQEVGYTF
TGCAGTGTCCCGGGACAGGAGGTTGGCTACACCTTC
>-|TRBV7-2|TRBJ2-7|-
CASSLDWVTYEQYF
TGTGCCAGCAGCTTAGATTGGGTAACCTACGAGCAGTACTTC
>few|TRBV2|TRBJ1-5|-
CASTRDQGNQPQHF
TGTGCCAGCACCCGGGACCAAGGAAATCAGCCCCAGCATTTT
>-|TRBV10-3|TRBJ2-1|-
CALRGSGEQFF
TGTGCCCTCAGGGGTAGCGGTGAGCAGTTCTTC
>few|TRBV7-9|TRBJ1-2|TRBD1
CASSLQGKGYTF
TGTGCCAGCAGCCTACAGGGGAAAGGCTACACCTTC
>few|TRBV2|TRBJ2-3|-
CASGGEVADTQYF
TGTGCCAGCGGAGGGGAGGTGGCAGATACGCAGTATTTT
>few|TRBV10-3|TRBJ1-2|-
CAISERPTNYGYTF
TGTGCCATCAGTGAGCGGCCGACTAACTATGGCTACACCTTC
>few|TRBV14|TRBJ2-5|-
CASSRLPQETQYF
TGTGCCAGCAGCCGACTCCCACAAGAGACCCAGTACTTC
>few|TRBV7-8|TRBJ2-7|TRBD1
CASSTDRAYEQYF
TGTGCCAGCAGCACGGACAGGGCCTACGAGCAGTACTTC
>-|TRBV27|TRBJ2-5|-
CASSLRQGVWTQYF
TGTGCCAGCAGTTTAAGGCAGGGTGTGTGGACCCAGTACTTC
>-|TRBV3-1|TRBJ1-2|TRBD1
CASSQDRTGYGYTF
TGTGCCAGCAGCCAAGATAGGACAGGTTATGGCTACACCTTC
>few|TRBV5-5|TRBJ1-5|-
CASSPDGGEQPQHF
TGTGCCAGCAGCCCGGACGGGGGAGAACAGCCCCAGCATTTT
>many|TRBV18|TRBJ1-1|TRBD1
CASSPQGANTEAFF
TGTGCCAGCTCACCTCAGGGGGCTAACACTGAAGCTTTCTTT
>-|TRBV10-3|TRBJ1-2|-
CAISDGFSATNYGYTF
TGTGCCATCAGTGACGGTTTCTCAGCCACTAACTATGGCTACACCTTC
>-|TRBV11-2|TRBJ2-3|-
CASSYPGPSTQYF
TGTGCCAGCAGCTACCCGGGCCCTTCGACGCAGTATTTT
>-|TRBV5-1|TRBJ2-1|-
CASSSSRGASPNEQFF
TGCGCCAGCAGCTCTAGTCGGGGGGCCTCCCCCAATGAGCAGTTCTTC
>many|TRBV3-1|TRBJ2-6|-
CASSQDFRAGGANVLTF
TGTGCCAGCAGCCAAGATTTTAGGGCAGGTGGGGCCAACGTCCTGACTTTC
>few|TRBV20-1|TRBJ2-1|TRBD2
CSAPRAGLAINEQFF
TGCAGTGCTCCAAGGGCGGGACTAGCCATTAATGAGCAGTTCTTC
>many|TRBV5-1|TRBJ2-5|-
CASSLRTGLGETQYF
TGCGCCAGCAGCTTACGAACAGGGTTGGGAGAGACCCAGTACTTC
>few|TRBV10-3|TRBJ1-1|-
CAISAQGCTEAFF
TGTGCCATCAGTGCCCAGGGTTGCACTGAAGCTTTCTTT
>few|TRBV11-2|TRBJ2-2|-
CASSPPINTGELFF
TGTGCCAGCAGCCCCCCCATAAACACCGGGGAGCTGTTTTTT
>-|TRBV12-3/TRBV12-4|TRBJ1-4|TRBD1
CASRATGGGGQGRLFF
TGTGCCAGCAGGGCCACAGGGGGCGGAGGTCAGGGACGGCTGTTTTTT
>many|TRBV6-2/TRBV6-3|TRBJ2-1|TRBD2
CASGGLNNEQFF
TGTGCCAGCGGGGGACTAAACAATGAGCAGTTCTTC
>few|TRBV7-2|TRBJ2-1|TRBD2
CASSLDSGRVNNEQFF
TGTGCCAGCAGCTTAGATAGCGGGAGGGTAAATAATGAGCAGTTCTTC
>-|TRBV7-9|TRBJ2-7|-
CASSLGRSPSYEQYF
TGTGCCAGCAGCTTAGGGCGGTCCCCTTCCTACGAGCAGTACTTC
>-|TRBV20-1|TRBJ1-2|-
CRSRWGGYGYTF
TGCAGGTCCCGGTGGGGGGGCTATGGCTACACCTTC
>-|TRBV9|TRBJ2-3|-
CASSVARSRTDTQYF
TGTGCCAGCAGCGTAGCTCGGAGCCGCACAGATACGCAGTATTTT
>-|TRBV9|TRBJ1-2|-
CASSVDSNYGYTF
TGTGCCAGCAGCGTGGACAGTAACTATGGCTACACCTTC
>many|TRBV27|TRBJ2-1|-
CASSFTARSHNEQFF
TGTGCCAGCAGTTTTACCGCTAGGAGCCACAATGAGCAGTTCTTC
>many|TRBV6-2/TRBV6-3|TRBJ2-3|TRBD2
CASSYSLAGGPVTDTQYF
TGTGCCAGCAGTTACTCTCTAGCGGGGGGGCCGGTCACAGATACGCAGTATTTT
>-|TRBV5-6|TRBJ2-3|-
CASSWGPGDSGTDTQYF
TGTGCCAGCAGTTGGGGGCCGGGGGACAGCGGCACAGATACGCAGTATTTT
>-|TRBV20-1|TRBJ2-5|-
CSASPKETQYF
TGCAGTGCTAGTCCGAAAGAGACCCAGTACTTC
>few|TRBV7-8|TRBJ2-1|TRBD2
CASSLSGREGAEQFF
TGTGCCAGCAGCTTATCCGGGCGGGAGGGGGCTGAGCAGTTCTTC
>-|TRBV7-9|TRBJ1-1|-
CASSQGGAEAFF
TGTGCCAGCAGCCAAGGGGGGGCTGAAGCTTTCTTT
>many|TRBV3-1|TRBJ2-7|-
CASSQNYEQYF
TGTGCCAGCAGCCAAAACTACGAGCAGTACTTC
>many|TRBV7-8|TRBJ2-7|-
CASSSLRVYYYEQYF
TGTGCCAGCAGCTCCCTCCGGGTTTATTACTACGAGCAGTACTTC
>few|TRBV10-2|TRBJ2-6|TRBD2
CASSESRAGTGANVLTF
TGCGCCAGCAGTGAGTCTAGAGCGGGGACTGGGGCCAACGTCCTGACTTTC
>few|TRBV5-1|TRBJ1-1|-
CASSLSGDNTEAFF
TGCGCCAGCAGCTTGTCCGGGGATAACACTGAAGCTTTCTTT
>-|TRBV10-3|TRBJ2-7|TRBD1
CAISEPDRGKWQYF
TGTGCCATCAGTGAGCCCGACAGGGGGAAGTGGCAGTACTTC
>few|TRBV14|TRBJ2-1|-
CASSQDGSGTIDEQFF
TGTGCCAGCAGCCAAGATGGGTCGGGGACGATAGATGAGCAGTTCTTC
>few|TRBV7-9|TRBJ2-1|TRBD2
CASSSISGYNEQFF
TGTGCCAGCAGCTCTATTAGCGGGTACAATGAGCAGTTCTTC
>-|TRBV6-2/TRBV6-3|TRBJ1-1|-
CASTSGGFMNTEAFF
TGTGCCAGCACCTCTGGGGGGTTCATGAACACTGAAGCTTTCTTT
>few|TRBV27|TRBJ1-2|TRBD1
CASRLTGNYGYTF
TGTGCCAGCAGGCTGACAGGGAACTATGGCTACACCTTC
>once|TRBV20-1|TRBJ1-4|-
CSARGGAHEKLFF
TGCAGTGCCCGAGGGGGGGCTCATGAAAAACTGTTTTTT
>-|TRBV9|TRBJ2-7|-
CASSVSSGRELHEQYF
TGTGCCAGCAGCGTATCGTCGGGTAGGGAACTCCACGAGCAGTACTTC
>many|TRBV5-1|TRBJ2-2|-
CASSSIGSGELFF
TGCGCCAGCAGCTCCATAGGATCCGGGGAGCTGTTTTTT